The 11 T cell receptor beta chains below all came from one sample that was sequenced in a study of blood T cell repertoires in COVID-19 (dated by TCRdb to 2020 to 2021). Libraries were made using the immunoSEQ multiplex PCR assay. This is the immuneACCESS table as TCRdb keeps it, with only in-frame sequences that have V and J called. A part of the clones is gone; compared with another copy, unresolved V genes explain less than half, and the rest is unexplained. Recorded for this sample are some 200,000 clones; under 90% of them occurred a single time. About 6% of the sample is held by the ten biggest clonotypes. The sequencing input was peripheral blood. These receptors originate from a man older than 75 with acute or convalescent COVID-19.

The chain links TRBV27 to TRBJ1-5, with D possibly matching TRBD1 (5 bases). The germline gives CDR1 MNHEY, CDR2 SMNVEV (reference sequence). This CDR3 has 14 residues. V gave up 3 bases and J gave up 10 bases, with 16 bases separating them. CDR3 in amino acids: CASSFGTTLYPQHF. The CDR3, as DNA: TGTGCCAGCAGTTTTGGGACTACTTTATATCCCCAGCATTTT.

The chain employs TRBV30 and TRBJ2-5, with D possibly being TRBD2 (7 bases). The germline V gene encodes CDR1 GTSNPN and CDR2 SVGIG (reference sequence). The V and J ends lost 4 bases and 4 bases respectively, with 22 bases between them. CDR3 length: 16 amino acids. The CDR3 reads CAWNRGGALEGETQYF. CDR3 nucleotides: TGTGCCTGGAACCGTGGGGGGGCCCTGGAGGGAGAGACCCAGTACTTC. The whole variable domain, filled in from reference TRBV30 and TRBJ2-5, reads SQTIHQWPATLVQPVGSPLSLECTVEGTSNPNLYWYRQAAGRGLQLLFYSVGIGQISSEVPQNLSASRPQDRQFILSSKKLLLSDSGFYLCAWNRGGALEGETQYFGPGTRLLVL.

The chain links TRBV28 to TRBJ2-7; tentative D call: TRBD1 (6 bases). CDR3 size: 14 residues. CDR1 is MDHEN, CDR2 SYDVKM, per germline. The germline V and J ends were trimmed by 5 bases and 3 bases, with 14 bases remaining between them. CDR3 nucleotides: TGTGCCAGCAGTGTCGGGACATCCCGCTACGAGCAGTACTTC. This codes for CASSVGTSRYEQYF.

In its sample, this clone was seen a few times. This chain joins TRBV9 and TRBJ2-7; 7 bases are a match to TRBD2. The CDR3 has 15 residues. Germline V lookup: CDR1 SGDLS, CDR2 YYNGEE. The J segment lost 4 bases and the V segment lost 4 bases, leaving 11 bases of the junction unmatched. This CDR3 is CASSPQEGRVYEQYF. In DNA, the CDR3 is TGTGCCAGCAGCCCCCAAGAGGGGAGGGTATACGAGCAGTACTTC.

The CDR3: CATSDRLRGSSYNEQFF. The CDR3, as DNA: TGTGCCACCAGTGATCGACTCAGGGGCAGCTCCTACAATGAGCAGTTCTTC. The rearrangement uses TRBV24-1 and TRBJ2-1, with D perhaps matching TRBD1 (6 bases). The germline gives CDR1 KGHDR, CDR2 SFDVKD. Deletions cut 3 bases from V and 0 bases from J, with 14 bases between. The CDR3 covers 17 residues.

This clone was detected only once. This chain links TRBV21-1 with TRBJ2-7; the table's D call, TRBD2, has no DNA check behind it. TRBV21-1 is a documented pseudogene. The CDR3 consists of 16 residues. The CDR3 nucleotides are TGTGCCAGCAGGAAAAAGCGGTCCGCGGGAGTGAACGAGCAGTACGTC. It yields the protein CASRKKRSAGVNEQYV.

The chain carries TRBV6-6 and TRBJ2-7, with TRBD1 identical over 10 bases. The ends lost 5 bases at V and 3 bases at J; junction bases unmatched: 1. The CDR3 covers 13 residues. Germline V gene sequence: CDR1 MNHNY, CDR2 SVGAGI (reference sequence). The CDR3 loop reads CASSRDRGYEQYV. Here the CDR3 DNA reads TGTGCCAGCAGTCGGGACAGGGGCTACGAGCAGTACGTC.

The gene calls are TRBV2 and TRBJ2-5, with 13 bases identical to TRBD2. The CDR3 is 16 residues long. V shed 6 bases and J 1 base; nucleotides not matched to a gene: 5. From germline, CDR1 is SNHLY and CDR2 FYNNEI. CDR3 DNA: TGTGCCAGCAGCGGGACTAGCGGGGTGCCCCAAGAGACCCAGTACTTC. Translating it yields CASSGTSGVPQETQYF.

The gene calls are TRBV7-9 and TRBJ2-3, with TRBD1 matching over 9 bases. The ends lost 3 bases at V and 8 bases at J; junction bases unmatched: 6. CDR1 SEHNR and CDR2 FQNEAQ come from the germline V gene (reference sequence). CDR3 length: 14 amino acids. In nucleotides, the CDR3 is TGTGCCAGCAGCTTCGGACAGGGGCAGGGTACGCAGTATTTT. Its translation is CASSFGQGQGTQYF.

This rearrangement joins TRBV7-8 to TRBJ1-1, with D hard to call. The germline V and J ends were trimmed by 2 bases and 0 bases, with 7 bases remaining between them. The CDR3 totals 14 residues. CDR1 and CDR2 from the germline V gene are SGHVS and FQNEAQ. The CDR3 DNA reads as TGTGCCAGCAGCTTAAGAACAGTGAACACTGAAGCTTTCTTT. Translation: CASSLRTVNTEAFF.

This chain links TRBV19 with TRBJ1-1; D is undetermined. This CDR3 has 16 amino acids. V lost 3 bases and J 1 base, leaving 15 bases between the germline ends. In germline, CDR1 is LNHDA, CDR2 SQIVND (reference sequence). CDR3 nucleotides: TGTGCCAGTAGTATCACCCGTCTCCCAGAGAACACTGAAGCTTTCTTT. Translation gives CASSITRLPENTEAFF.